This entry features one T cell receptor beta chain sequence. Data came from immunoSEQ multiplex PCR; TCRdb stores just in-frame clones and leaves some out. The data show 55,000 to 75,000 clones, about nine tenths seen once. Germline CDR1 reads DFQATT; CDR2 reads SNEGSKA (reference sequence). The CDR3 is 11 amino acids. Losses at the gene ends were 5 bases for V and 6 bases for J; bases not matched to a gene: 3. Time point defined: after neoadjuvant nivolumab, at surgical resection. The sample is drawn from a study of neoadjuvant anti-PD-1 for oral cavity cancer. The origin of this receptor is a person aged 40 to 85 with oral cavity squamous cell carcinoma. The sample here was PBMCs, taken after nivolumab (anti-PD-1) treatment. The chain couples TRBV20-1 to TRBJ2-7; 8 bases are shared with TRBD1. CDR3 sequence reads: CSAGQGGEQYF. The CDR3 DNA follows: TGCAGTGCTGGACAGGGTGGCGAGCAGTACTTC.